This entry is about one T cell receptor (beta chain). The antigen remains unidentified. This entry comes from a study of beta chain features in type 1 diabetes. General study findings and limits: There was a moderate but significant shortening of TCRB CDR3s in all four CD4+ subsets of Type 1 diabetes patients.

The CDR3 consists of 13 residues. With 0 bases removed from V and 6 bases from J, the gap between germline ends came to 9 bases. Germline CDR1 is GTSNPN and CDR2 is SVGIG (reference sequence). Reverse transcription of all isolated RNA meant that expressed TCRB transcripts were sequenced. This table comes from immunoSEQ multiplex PCR, and its TCRdb copy is limited to in-frame clones, with some not included. The table includes more than 300,000 clones, over 8.5% detected once. What was sequenced was central memory CD4+ T cells from blood. The TCR was taken from a man aged 25-40 years with type 1 diabetes. V gene TRBV30 combines with J gene TRBJ1-5; D remains unclear. The CDR3 loop is CAWSVLGSQPQHF. The CDR3 coding sequence is TGTGCCTGGAGTGTACTGGGTTCTCAGCCCCAGCATTTT.